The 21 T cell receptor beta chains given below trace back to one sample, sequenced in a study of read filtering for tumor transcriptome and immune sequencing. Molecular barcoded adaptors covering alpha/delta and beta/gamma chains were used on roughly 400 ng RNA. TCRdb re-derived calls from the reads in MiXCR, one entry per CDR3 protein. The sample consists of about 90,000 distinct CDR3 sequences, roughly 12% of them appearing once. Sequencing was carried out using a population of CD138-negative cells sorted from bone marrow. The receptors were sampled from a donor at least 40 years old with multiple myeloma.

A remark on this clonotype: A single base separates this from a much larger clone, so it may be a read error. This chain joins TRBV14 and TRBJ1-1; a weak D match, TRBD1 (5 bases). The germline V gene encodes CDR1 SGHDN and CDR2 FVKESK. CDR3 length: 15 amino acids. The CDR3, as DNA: TGTGCCAGCAGCCAAGGGAATTTGGGGGTGGCTGAAGCTCTCTTT. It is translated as CASSQGNLGVAEALF.

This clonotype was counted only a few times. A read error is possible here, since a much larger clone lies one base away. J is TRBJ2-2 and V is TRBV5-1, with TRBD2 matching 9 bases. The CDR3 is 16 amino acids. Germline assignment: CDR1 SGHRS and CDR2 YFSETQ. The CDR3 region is CGSSPETSGNTGELFF. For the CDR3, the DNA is TGCGGCAGCAGCCCGGAGACTAGCGGGAACACCGGGGAGCTGTTTTTT.

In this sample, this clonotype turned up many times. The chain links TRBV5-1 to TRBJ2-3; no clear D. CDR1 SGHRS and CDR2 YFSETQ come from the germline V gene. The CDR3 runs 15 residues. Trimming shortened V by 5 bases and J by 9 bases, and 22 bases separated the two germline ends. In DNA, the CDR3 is TGCGCCAGCAGTTTTGCTCCCGCTCCCGACTCCACGCAGTATTTT. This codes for CASSFAPAPDSTQYF.

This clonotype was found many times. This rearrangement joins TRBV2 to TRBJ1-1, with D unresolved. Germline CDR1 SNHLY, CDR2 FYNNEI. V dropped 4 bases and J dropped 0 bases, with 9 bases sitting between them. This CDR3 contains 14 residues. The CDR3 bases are TGTGCCAGCAGTGGTGACGTTATGAACACTGAAGCTTTCTTT. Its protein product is CASSGDVMNTEAFF. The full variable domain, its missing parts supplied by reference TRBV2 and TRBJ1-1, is EPEVTQTPSHQVTQMGQEVILRCVPISNHLYFYWYRQILGQKVEFLVSFYNNEISEKSEIFDDQFSVERPDGSNFTLKIRSTKLEDSAMYFCASSGDVMNTEAFFGQGTRLTVV.

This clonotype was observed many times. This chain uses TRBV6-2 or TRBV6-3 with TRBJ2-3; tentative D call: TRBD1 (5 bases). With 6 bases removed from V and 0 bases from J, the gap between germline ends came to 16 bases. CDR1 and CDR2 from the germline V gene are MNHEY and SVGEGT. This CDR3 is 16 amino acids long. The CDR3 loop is CASSRRTSASTDTQYF. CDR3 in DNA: TGTGCCAGCAGCAGACGGACATCCGCTAGCACAGATACGCAGTATTTT.

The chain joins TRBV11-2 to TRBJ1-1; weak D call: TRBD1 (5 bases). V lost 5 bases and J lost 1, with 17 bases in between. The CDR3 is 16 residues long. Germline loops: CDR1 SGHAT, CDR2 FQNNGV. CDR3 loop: CASSARRGSKNTEAFF. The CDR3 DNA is TGTGCCAGCAGCGCTCGACGGGGCAGCAAGAACACTGAAGCTTTCTTT. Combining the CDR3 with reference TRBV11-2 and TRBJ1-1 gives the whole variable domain EAGVAQSPRYKIIEKRQSVAFWCNPISGHATLYWYQQILGQGPKLLIQFQNNGVVDDSQLPKDRFSAERLKGVDSTLKIQPAKLEDSAVYLCASSARRGSKNTEAFFGQGTRLTVV.

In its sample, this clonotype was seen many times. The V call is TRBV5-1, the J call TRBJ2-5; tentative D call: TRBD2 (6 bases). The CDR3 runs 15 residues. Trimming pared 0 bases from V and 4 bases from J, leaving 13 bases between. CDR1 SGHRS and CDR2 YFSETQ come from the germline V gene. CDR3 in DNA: TGCGCCAGCAGCTTGGGCGGGGAACAAGGAGAGACCCAGTACTTC. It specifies CASSLGGEQGETQYF.

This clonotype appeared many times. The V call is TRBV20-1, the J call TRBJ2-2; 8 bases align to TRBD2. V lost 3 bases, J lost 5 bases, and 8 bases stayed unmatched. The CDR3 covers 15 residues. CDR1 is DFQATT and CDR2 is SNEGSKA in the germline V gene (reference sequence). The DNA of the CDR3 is TGCAGTGCTAGGCAAGCGGGGGCGGTGACCGGGGAGCTGTTTTTT. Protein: CSARQAGAVTGELFF.

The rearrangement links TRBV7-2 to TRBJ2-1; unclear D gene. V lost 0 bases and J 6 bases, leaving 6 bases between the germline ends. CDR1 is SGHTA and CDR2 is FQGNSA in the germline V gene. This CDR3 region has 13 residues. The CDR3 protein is CASSLARFNEQFF. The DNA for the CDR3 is TGTGCCAGCAGCTTAGCGAGGTTCAATGAGCAGTTCTTC.

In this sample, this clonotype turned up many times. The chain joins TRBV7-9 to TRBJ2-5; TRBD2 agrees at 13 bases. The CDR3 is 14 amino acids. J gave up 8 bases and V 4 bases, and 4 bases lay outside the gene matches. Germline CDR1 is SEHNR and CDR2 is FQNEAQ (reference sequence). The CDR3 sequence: CASSYRTSGSTQYF. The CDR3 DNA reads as TGTGCCAGCAGCTACAGGACTAGCGGGAGTACCCAGTACTTC.

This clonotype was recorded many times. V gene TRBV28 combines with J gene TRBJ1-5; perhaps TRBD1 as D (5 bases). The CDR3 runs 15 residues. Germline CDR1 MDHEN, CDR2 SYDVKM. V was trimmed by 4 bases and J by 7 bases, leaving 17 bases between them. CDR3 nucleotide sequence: TGTGCCAGCAGTTACCCAAAGAGGGGTGTACAGCCCCAGCATTTT. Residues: CASSYPKRGVQPQHF.

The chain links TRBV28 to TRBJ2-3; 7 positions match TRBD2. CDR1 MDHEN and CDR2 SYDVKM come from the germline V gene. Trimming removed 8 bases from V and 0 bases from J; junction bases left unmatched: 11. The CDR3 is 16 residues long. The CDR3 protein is CASENGSGASTDTQYF. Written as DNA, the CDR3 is TGTGCCAGCGAAAACGGAAGCGGGGCTAGCACAGATACGCAGTATTTT.

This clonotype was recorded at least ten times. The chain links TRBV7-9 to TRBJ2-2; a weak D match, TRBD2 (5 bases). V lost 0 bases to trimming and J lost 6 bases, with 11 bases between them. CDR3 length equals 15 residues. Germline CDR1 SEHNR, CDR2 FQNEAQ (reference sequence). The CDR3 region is CASSLASGESGELFF. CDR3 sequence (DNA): TGTGCCAGCAGCTTAGCATCCGGGGAATCCGGGGAGCTGTTTTTT.

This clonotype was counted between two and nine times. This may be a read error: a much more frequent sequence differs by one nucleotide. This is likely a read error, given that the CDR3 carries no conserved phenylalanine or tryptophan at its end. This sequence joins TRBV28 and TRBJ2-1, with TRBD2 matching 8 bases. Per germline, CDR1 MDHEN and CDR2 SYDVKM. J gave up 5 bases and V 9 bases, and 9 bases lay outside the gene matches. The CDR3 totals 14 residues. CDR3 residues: CASKAGGPNNEQFL. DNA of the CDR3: TGTGCCAGTAAGGCGGGGGGTCCTAACAATGAGCAGTTCCTC.

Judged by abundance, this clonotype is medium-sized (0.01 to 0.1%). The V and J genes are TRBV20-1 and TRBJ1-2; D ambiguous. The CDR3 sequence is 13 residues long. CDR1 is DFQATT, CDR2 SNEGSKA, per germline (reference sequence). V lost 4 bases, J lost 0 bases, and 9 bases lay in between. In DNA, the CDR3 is TGCAGTGCTATAACAGACTCTAACTATGGCTACACCTTC. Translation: CSAITDSNYGYTF.

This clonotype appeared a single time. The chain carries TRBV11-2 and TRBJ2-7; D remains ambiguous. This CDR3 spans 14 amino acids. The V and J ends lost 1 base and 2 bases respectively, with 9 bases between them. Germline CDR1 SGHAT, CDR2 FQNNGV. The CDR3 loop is CASSLGPLPYEQYF. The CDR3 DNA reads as TGTGCCAGCAGCTTAGGCCCGCTCCCCTACGAGCAGTACTTC.

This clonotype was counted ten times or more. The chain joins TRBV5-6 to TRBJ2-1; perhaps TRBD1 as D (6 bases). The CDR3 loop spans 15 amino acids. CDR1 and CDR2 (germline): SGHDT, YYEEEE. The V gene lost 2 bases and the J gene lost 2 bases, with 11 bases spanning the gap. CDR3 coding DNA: TGTGCCAGCAGCTTACTCGGACAGACCTACAATGAGCAGTTCTTC. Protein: CASSLLGQTYNEQFF.

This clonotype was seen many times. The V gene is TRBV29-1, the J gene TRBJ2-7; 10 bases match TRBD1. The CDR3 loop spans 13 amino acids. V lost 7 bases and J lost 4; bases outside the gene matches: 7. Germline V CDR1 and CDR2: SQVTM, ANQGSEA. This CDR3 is CSATGGAGYEQYF. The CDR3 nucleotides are TGCAGCGCGACAGGGGGCGCGGGGTACGAGCAGTACTTC.

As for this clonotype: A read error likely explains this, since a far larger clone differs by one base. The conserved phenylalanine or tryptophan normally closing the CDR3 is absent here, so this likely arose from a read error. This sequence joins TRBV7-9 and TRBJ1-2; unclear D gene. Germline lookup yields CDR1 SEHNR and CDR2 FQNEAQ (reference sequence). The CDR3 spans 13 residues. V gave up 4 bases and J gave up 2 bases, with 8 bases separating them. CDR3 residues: CASSSGRNYGYTS. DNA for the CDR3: TGTGCCAGCAGCTCCGGCAGAAACTATGGCTACACCTCC.

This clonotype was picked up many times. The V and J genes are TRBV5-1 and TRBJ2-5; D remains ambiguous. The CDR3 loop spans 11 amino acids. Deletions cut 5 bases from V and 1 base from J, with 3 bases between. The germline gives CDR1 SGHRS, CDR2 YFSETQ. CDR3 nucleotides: TGCGCCAGCAGGGCCCAAGAGACCCAGTACTTC. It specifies CASRAQETQYF.

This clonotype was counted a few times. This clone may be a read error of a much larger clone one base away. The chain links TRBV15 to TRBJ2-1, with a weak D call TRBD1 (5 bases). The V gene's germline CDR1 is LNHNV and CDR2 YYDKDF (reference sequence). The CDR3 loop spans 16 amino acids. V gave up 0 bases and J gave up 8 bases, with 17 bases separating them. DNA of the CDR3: TGTGCCACCAGCAGAGATCTTTCAAAGGGGTTGGATGAGCAGTTCTTC. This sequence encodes CATSRDLSKGLDEQFF.